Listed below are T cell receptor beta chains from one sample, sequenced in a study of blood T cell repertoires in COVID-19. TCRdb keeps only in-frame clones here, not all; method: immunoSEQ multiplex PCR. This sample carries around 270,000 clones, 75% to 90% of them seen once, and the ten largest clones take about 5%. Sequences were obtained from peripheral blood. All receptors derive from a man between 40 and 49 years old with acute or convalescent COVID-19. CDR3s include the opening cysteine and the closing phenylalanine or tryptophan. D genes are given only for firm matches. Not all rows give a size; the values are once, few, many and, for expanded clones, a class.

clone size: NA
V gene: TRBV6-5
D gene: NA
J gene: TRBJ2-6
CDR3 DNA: TGTGCCAGCAGTTACGGGACACCCTCTGGGGCCAACGTCCTGACTTTC
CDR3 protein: CASSYGTPSGANVLTF

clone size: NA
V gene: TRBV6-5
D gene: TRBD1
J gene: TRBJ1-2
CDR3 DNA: TGTGCCAGCAGTTTACCGGGACAGGGGTTCTATGGCTACACCTTC
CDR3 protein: CASSLPGQGFYGYTF

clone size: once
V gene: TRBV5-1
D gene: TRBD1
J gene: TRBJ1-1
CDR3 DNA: TGCGCCAGCAGTGTAGGGACAGAGGGCACTGAAGCTTTCTTT
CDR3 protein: CASSVGTEGTEAFF

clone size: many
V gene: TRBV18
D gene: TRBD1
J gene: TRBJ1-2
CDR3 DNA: TGTGCCAGCTCACCGGGACAGGGGGCTAACTATGGCTACACCTTC
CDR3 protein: CASSPGQGANYGYTF

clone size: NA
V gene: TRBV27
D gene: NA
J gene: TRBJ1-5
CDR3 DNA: TGTGCCAGCAGTTTGTGGGGAGATAGCAATCAGCCCCAGCATTTT
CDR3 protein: CASSLWGDSNQPQHF

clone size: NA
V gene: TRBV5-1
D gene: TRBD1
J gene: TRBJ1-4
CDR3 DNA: TGCGCCAGCAGCGTAACAGGGGTGGTAGGAGAAAAACTGTTTTTT
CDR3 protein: CASSVTGVVGEKLFF

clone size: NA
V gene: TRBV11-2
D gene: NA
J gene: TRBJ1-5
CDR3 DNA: TGTGCCAGCAGCTTAAACCAGGATCAGCCCCAGCATTTT
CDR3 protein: CASSLNQDQPQHF

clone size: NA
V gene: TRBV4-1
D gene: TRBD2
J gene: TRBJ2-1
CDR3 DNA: TGCGCCAGCAGCCCTTCTGGGGCCCCGACTAGCGGGGGGGGCCTTTACAATGAGCAGTTCTTC
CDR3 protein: CASSPSGAPTSGGGLYNEQFF

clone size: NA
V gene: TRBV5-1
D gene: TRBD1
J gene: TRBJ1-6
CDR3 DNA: TGCGCCAGCAGCTTTCTCTCGGGACAGGGAGGGAATTCACCCCTCCACTTT
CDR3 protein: CASSFLSGQGGNSPLHF

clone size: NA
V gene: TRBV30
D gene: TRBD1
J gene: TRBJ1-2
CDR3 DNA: TGTGCCGGATCACCGGGACAGGGTAACGGCTACACCTTC
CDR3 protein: CAGSPGQGNGYTF

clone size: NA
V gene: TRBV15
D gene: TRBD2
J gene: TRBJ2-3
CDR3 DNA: TGTGCCACCAGCAGAGATCGCAAGCGGGGGGCCACAGATACGCAGTATTTT
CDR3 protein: CATSRDRKRGATDTQYF

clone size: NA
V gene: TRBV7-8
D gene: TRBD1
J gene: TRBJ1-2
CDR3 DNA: TGTGCCAGCAGCCGAGCCACGACAGGGTATAACTATGGCTACACCTTC
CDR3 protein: CASSRATTGYNYGYTF

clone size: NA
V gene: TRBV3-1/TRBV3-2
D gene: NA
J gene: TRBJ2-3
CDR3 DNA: TGTGCCAGCAGCAACACTAGGAGGGGTACGCAGTATTTT
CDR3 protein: CASSNTRRGTQYF

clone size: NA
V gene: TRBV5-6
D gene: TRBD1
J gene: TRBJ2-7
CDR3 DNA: TGTGCCAGCAGCACCTTACCGGGACAGGCCAGCGAGCAGTACTTC
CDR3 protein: CASSTLPGQASEQYF

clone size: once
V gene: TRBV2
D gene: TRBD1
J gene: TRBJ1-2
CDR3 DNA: TGTGCCAGCAGTAGATCGGGACAGAGGGTAAACGGCTACACCTTC
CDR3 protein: CASSRSGQRVNGYTF

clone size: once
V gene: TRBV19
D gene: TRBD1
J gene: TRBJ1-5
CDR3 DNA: TGTGCCAGTAGTATAGGCAGGGGGCGCGGGTTGCCCCAGCATTTT
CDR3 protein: CASSIGRGRGLPQHF

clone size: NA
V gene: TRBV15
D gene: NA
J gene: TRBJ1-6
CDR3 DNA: TGTGCCACCAGCAGAGACCGGGCCTCGGAGGGATCACCCCTCCACTTT
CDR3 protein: CATSRDRASEGSPLHF

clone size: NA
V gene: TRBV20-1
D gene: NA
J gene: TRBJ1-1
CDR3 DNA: TGCAGTGCTAGTAATGCGGGGCAGGGAGTTGAAGCTTTCTTT
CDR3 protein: CSASNAGQGVEAFF

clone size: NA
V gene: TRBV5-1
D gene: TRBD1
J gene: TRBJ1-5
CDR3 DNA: TGCGCCAGCAGCTTAGGACAGGGGGAAAATCAGCCCCAGCATTTT
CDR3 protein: CASSLGQGENQPQHF

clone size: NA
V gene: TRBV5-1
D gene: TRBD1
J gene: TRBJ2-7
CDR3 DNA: TGCGCCAGCAGCTTGGATACAGGGGCCTACTACGAGCAGTACTTC
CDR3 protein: CASSLDTGAYYEQYF

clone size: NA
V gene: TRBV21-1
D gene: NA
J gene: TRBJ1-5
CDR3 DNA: TGTGCCAGCAGCAAAAGGGTAACTGACAGGGTGGGGAGCAATCAGCCCCAGCATTTT
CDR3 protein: CASSKRVTDRVGSNQPQHF

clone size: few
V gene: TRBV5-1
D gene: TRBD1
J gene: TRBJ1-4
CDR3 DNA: TGCGCCAGCAGCGCGGACAGGGGGTTTGGTGAAAAACTGTTTTTT
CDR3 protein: CASSADRGFGEKLFF

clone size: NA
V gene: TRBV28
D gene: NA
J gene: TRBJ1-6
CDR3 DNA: TGTGCCAGCACCGAGGAGGGGATAAACTCACCCCTCCACTTT
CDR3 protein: CASTEEGINSPLHF

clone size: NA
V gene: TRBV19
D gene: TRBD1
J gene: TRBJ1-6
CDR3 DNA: TGTGCCAGTAAGGCGGACAGGGGGCTAGATTCACCCCTCCACTTT
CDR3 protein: CASKADRGLDSPLHF

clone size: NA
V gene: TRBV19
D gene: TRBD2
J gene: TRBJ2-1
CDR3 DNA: TGTGCCATTTTCGGGACTAGCGGGGGGGCCGGTGAGCAGTTCTTC
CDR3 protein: CAIFGTSGGAGEQFF

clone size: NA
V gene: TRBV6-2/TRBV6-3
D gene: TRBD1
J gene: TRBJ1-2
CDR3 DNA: TGTGCCAGCAGTTACTCGGCAGGGGGTGGTGGCTACACCTTC
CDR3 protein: CASSYSAGGGGYTF

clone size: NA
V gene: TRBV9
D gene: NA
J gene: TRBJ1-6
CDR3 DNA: TGTGCCAGCAGCCTCGCGGGACCCCCCGTTAGTTCACCCCTCCACTTT
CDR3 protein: CASSLAGPPVSSPLHF

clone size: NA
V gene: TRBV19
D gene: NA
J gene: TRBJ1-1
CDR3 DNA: TGTGCCAGTAGTATCCAACGGGTGTGGACTGAAGCTTTCTTT
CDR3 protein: CASSIQRVWTEAFF

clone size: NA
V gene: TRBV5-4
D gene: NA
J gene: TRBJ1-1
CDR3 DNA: TGTGCCAGCAGCTTCCATGGGGAGACTGAAGCTTTCTTT
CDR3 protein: CASSFHGETEAFF